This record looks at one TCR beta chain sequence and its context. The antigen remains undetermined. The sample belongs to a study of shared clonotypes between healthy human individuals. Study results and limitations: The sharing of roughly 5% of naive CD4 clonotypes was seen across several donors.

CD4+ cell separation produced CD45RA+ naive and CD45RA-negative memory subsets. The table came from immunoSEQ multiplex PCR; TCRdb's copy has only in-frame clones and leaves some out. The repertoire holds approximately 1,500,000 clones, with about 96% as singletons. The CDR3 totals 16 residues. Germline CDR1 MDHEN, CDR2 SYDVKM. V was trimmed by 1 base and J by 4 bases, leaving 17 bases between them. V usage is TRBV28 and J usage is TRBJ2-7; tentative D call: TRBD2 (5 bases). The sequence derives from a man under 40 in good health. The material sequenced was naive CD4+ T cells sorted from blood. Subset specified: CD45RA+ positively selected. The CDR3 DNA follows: TGTGCCAGCAGTTTATCTTTAGGACGGGGTTCTTACGAGCAGTACTTC. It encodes CASSLSLGRGSYEQYF.